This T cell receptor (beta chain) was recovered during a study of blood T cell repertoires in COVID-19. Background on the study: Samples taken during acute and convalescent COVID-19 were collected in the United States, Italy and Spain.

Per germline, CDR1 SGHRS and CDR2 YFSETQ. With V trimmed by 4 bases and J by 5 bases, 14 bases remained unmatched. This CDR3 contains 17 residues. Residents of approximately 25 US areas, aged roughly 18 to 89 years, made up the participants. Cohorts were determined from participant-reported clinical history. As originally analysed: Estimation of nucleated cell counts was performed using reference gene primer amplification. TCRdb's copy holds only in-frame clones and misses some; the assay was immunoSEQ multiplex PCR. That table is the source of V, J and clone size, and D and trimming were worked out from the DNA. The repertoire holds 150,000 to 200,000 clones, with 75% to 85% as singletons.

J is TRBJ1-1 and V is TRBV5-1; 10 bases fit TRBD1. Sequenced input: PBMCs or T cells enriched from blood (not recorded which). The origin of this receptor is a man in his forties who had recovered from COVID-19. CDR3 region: CASSVVPGQGSETEAFF. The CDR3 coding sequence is TGCGCCAGCAGCGTAGTCCCGGGACAGGGGTCGGAGACTGAAGCTTTCTTT.